The 17 T cell receptor beta chains in this list originate from one sample, sequenced in a study of OX40 agonist ivuxolimab in advanced cancers. Sequencing used immunoSEQ multiplex PCR; TCRdb keeps in-frame clones, though not all of them. This sample yields roughly 49,000 clones, of which almost 80% are seen a single time; approximately 8% belongs to the top ten. The sample was CD4+ or CD8+ T cells sorted from blood, taken in a trial of the OX40 agonist ivuxolimab. The receptor source for this set is an adult with an advanced solid tumor such as melanoma, head and neck, liver or kidney cancer.

This clone was recorded once. The chain links TRBV9 to TRBJ2-2; maybe TRBD2 (5 bases). The germline V gene encodes CDR1 SGDLS and CDR2 YYNGEE. CDR3 size: 15 residues. The ends were cut back, 10 bases at V and 0 bases at J, with 16 bases in the middle. The CDR3 sequence: CASEGRGTNTGELFF. CDR3 DNA sequence: TGTGCCTCTGAAGGGAGAGGAACGAACACCGGGGAGCTGTTTTTT.

This chain connects TRBV4-3 to TRBJ1-2; TRBD1 is a possible D gene (6 bases). V shed 4 bases and J shed 2 bases, with 14 bases lying between them. The germline V gene encodes CDR1 LGHNA and CDR2 YSLEER. The CDR3 consists of 15 residues. This CDR3 reads CASSPPHTGNYGYTF. CDR3 nucleotides: TGCGCCAGCAGCCCACCCCACACAGGGAACTATGGCTACACCTTC.

This clone was seen a few times. The chain has TRBV19 and TRBJ1-1, with D hard to call. CDR1 LNHDA and CDR2 SQIVND come from the germline V gene (reference sequence). The CDR3 sequence is 13 residues long. Trimming shortened V by 5 bases and J by 6 bases, and 13 bases separated the two germline ends. CDR3 DNA: TGTGCCAGTAGTCTCTACCTCGGGGCTGAAGCTTTCTTT. Its translation: CASSLYLGAEAFF.

J is TRBJ1-5 and V is TRBV5-1; 10 bases fit TRBD1. CDR1 and CDR2 from the germline V gene are SGHRS and YFSETQ. Trimming removed 0 bases from V and 0 bases from J; junction bases left unmatched: 0. This CDR3 contains 16 residues. In DNA form, the CDR3 reads TGCGCCAGCAGCTTGGGGGACAGGGGTAGCAATCAGCCCCAGCATTTT. Amino acids: CASSLGDRGSNQPQHF.

The rearrangement links TRBV13 to TRBJ2-3; D uncertain. V was cut by 3 bases and J by 3 bases, with 16 bases left in between. The germline gives CDR1 PRHDT, CDR2 FYEKMQ (reference sequence). The CDR3 is made up of 16 amino acids. The CDR3 here is CASSFYKGSPTDTQYF. The CDR3 coding sequence is TGTGCCAGCAGCTTCTATAAGGGCTCCCCGACAGATACGCAGTATTTT.

The count of this clone is one. The chain recombines TRBV6-6 with TRBJ2-3, with 7 bases identical to TRBD1. Unmatched junction bases numbered 5, after V lost 5 bases and J lost 0 bases. The CDR3 loop spans 15 amino acids. CDR1 and CDR2 from the germline V gene are MNHNY and SVGAGI (reference sequence). The CDR3 sequence is CASSLTGISTDTQYF. CDR3 bases: TGTGCCAGCAGTCTGACAGGGATTAGCACAGATACGCAGTATTTT.

This chain uses TRBV7-2 with TRBJ2-7, with no clear D. The germline V gene has CDR1 SGHTA and CDR2 FQGNSA. The CDR3 is made up of 16 amino acids. With 0 bases removed from V and 5 bases from J, the gap between germline ends came to 17 bases. The CDR3 DNA reads TGTGCCAGCAGCTTAGCGGAGTCCTACCAACACAACGAGCAGTACTTC. This encodes CASSLAESYQHNEQYF.

The DNA of the CDR3 is TGTGCCAGCAGTATACGGGACACCTTCTATGGCTACACCTTC. It encodes CASSIRDTFYGYTF. V is TRBV6-5 and J is TRBJ1-2; TRBD1 is a possible D gene (6 bases). Per the germline V gene, CDR1 is MNHEY and CDR2 is SVGAGI. The CDR3 sequence is 14 residues long. Trimming stripped 5 bases from V and 4 bases from J, with 14 bases between.

This chain connects TRBV30 to TRBJ2-7; D is unresolved. The CDR3 contains 11 residues. CDR1 is GTSNPN, CDR2 SVGIG, per germline (reference sequence). V was shortened by 0 bases and J by 3 bases, with 3 bases between the two germline ends. CDR3 region: CAWSVLYEQYF. DNA for the CDR3: TGTGCCTGGAGTGTACTCTACGAGCAGTACTTC.

The chain links TRBV7-2 to TRBJ1-5; maybe TRBD1 (6 bases). The CDR3 has 15 residues. The V and J ends lost 4 bases and 2 bases respectively, with 12 bases between them. Germline V gene data show CDR1 as SGHTA and CDR2 as FQGNSA. The CDR3 loop is CASSSRGVGNQPQHF. The CDR3 nucleotides are TGTGCCAGCAGCTCCAGGGGAGTAGGCAATCAGCCCCAGCATTTT. Using reference TRBV7-2 and TRBJ1-5 for the parts outside the CDR3, the full variable domain is GAGVSQSPSNKVTEKGKDVELRCDPISGHTALYWYRQSLGQGLEFLIYFQGNSAPDKSGLPSDRFSAERTGGSVSTLTIQRTQQEDSAVYLCASSSRGVGNQPQHFGDGTRLSIL.

The gene calls are TRBV30 and TRBJ2-7, with D maybe TRBD2 (5 bases). This CDR3 spans 14 amino acids. From germline, CDR1 is GTSNPN and CDR2 SVGIG (reference sequence). V was cut by 0 bases and J by 0 bases, with 9 bases left in between. The CDR3 region is CAWSVDGNSYEQYF. Here the CDR3 DNA reads TGTGCCTGGAGTGTAGACGGGAACTCCTACGAGCAGTACTTC. The variable domain in full, completed from reference TRBV30 and TRBJ2-7, reads SQTIHQWPATLVQPVGSPLSLECTVEGTSNPNLYWYRQAAGRGLQLLFYSVGIGQISSEVPQNLSASRPQDRQFILSSKKLLLSDSGFYLCAWSVDGNSYEQYFGPGTRLTVT.

CDR3 in DNA: TGTGCCAGCAGCCGAGGGACGGATAATGAAAAACTGTTTTTT. Translation: CASSRGTDNEKLFF. The chain combines TRBV7-9 with TRBJ1-4; TRBD1 might be the D (5 bases). Germline CDR1 reads SEHNR; CDR2 reads FQNEAQ (reference sequence). CDR3 length: 14 amino acids. V was cut by 5 bases and J by 4 bases, with 11 bases left in between.

The chain recombines TRBV7-6 with TRBJ2-7, with a tentative D call TRBD2 (5 bases). CDR3 length: 14 residues. Germline V gene sequence: CDR1 SGHVS, CDR2 FNYEAQ. V was cut by 3 bases and J by 2 bases, with 11 bases left in between. The DNA for the CDR3 is TGTGCCAGCAGCTTTGGGCGGGTCCCCTACGAGCAGTACTTC. Protein sequence: CASSFGRVPYEQYF.

V usage is TRBV29-1 and J usage is TRBJ2-1; 10 nucleotides line up with TRBD2. CDR1 and CDR2 from the germline V gene are SQVTM and ANQGSEA. The CDR3 contains 15 residues. J lost 5 bases, V lost 7 bases, and 11 bases had no gene match. The CDR3 is CSGSPRTSGDNEQFF. The DNA of the CDR3 is TGCAGCGGAAGCCCGCGAACTAGCGGGGACAATGAGCAGTTCTTC.

The chain joins TRBV15 to TRBJ2-7, with D unresolved. Germline CDR1 reads LNHNV; CDR2 reads YYDKDF (reference sequence). The CDR3 runs to 12 residues. V was cut by 6 bases and J by 1 base, with 7 bases left in between. The CDR3 loop is CATSKGSYEQYF. CDR3 sequence (DNA): TGTGCCACCAGTAAAGGATCCTACGAGCAGTACTTC.

The J gene is TRBJ2-7, the V gene TRBV5-8, with D possibly being TRBD1 (5 bases). The CDR3 is 13 amino acids. Per germline, CDR1 SGHTS and CDR2 YDEGEE. V lost 4 bases and J lost 5, with 13 bases in between. The DNA of the CDR3 is TGTGCCAGCAGCCGGACACGGTCCCACGAGCAGTACTTC. Its protein product is CASSRTRSHEQYF.

V is TRBV4-3 and J is TRBJ2-7; perhaps TRBD2 as D (6 bases). The V end lost 4 bases, the J end lost 6 bases, and 13 bases lay between the germline ends. Germline CDR1 LGHNA, CDR2 YSLEER. The CDR3 runs 13 residues. CDR3 nucleotides: TGCGCCAGCAGCCCCTATCCCGGGGGCGAGCAGTACTTC. Its protein product is CASSPYPGGEQYF.